These 15 T cell receptor beta chains were all obtained from the same sample, sequenced in a study of cytomegalovirus exposure and HLA in healthy donors. PCR used 60 Vbeta primers and 13 Jbeta primers. Clones were read by immunoSEQ multiplex PCR, and TCRdb kept only the in-frame ones, dropping some. The sample holds more than 90,000 clones, 60% to 80% seen once. What was sequenced was PBMCs. The source is a man between 50 and 59 years old in good health and CMV-seropositive.

The rearrangement joins TRBV19 to TRBJ1-2; 10 bases line up with TRBD1. The CDR3 length is 14 residues. Germline values: CDR1 LNHDA, CDR2 SQIVND (reference sequence). The ends lost 7 bases at V and 3 bases at J; junction bases unmatched: 5. The CDR3 is CASNWDRGDYGYTF. The CDR3 coding sequence is TGTGCCAGTAATTGGGACAGGGGTGACTATGGCTACACCTTC.

The J gene is TRBJ1-2, the V gene TRBV6-1; possibly TRBD1 for D (6 bases). The germline V gene encodes CDR1 MNHNS and CDR2 SASEGT. V was cut by 1 base and J by 5 bases, with 14 bases left in between. This CDR3 spans 15 amino acids. The DNA for the CDR3 is TGTGCCAGCAGTGAAGAACAGGGTATTAATTATGGCTACACCTTC. Protein product: CASSEEQGINYGYTF.

The rearrangement joins TRBV28 to TRBJ2-7, with TRBD1 identical over 7 bases. Losses at the gene ends were 8 bases for V and 2 bases for J; bases not matched to a gene: 3. The CDR3 spans 12 residues. Per germline, CDR1 MDHEN and CDR2 SYDVKM. The CDR3 DNA is TGTGCCAGCCAGGGACAGCCCTACGAGCAGTACTTC. It is translated as CASQGQPYEQYF. Full variable domain (rest looked up from reference TRBV28 and TRBJ2-7): DVKVTQSSRYLVKRTGEKVFLECVQDMDHENMFWYRQDPGLGLRLIYFSYDVKMKEKGDIPEGYSVSREKKERFSLILESASTNQTSMYLCASQGQPYEQYFGPGTRLTVT.

The chain carries TRBV5-4 and TRBJ2-1; maybe TRBD2 (6 bases). The germline V gene has CDR1 SGHNT and CDR2 YYREEE (reference sequence). There are 14 residues in the CDR3. The V gene lost 4 bases and the J gene lost 8 bases, with 16 bases spanning the gap. The CDR3 DNA reads as TGTGCCAGCAGCAGGGAGGCAGACAACCATGAGCAGTTCTTC. Its translation: CASSREADNHEQFF.

V and J are TRBV7-9 and TRBJ1-1, with TRBD1 matching over 7 bases. V was pared by 2 bases and J by 4 bases, with 7 bases of the junction left unmatched. The CDR3 runs 15 residues. CDR1 and CDR2 from the germline V gene are SEHNR and FQNEAQ (reference sequence). This CDR3 reads CASSLPDRLGTEAFF. CDR3 bases: TGTGCCAGCAGCTTACCGGACAGGCTGGGCACTGAAGCTTTCTTT.

V usage is TRBV5-1 and J usage is TRBJ2-3; 8 positions agree with TRBD2. Losses at the gene ends were 0 bases for V and 8 bases for J; bases not matched to a gene: 8. The CDR3 totals 15 residues. In germline, CDR1 is SGHRS, CDR2 YFSETQ. The CDR3, as DNA: TGCGCCAGCAGCTTGGGACTAGCGATGCACGGTACGCAGTATTTT. It translates to CASSLGLAMHGTQYF.

A single count supports this clone. This chain joins TRBV19 and TRBJ1-2; 9 bases match TRBD1. This CDR3 spans 15 amino acids. Germline CDR1 is LNHDA and CDR2 is SQIVND (reference sequence). V lost 6 bases, J lost 0 bases, and 5 bases stayed unmatched. The CDR3 sequence: CASRHRQGANYGYTF. The CDR3 coding sequence is TGTGCCAGTAGGCACCGACAGGGGGCTAACTATGGCTACACCTTC. The whole variable domain, remainder taken from reference TRBV19 and TRBJ1-2, is DGGITQSPKYLFRKEGQNVTLSCEQNLNHDAMYWYRQDPGQGLRLIYYSQIVNDFQKGDIAEGYSVSREKKESFPLTVTSAQKNPTAFYLCASRHRQGANYGYTFGSGTRLTVV.

The chain employs TRBV7-9 and TRBJ1-1; the D gene is possibly TRBD1 (5 bases). The CDR3 extends over 14 amino acids. Trimming removed 5 bases from V and 0 bases from J, with 10 bases in between. Germline CDR1 and CDR2: SEHNR and FQNEAQ (reference sequence). The CDR3 sequence: CASSPGHLNTEAFF. The CDR3 bases are TGTGCCAGCAGCCCTGGACACCTGAACACTGAAGCTTTCTTT.

The V call is TRBV27, the J call TRBJ1-1; TRBD1 agrees at 7 bases. The V segment lost 5 bases and the J segment 2 bases; nucleotides outside the gene matches: 8. From germline, CDR1 is MNHEY and CDR2 SMNVEV (reference sequence). The CDR3 totals 15 residues. CDR3 protein: CASSSAGTANTEAFF. CDR3 sequence (DNA): TGTGCCAGCAGTAGCGCCGGGACAGCTAACACTGAAGCTTTCTTT.

The chain combines TRBV10-3 with TRBJ1-2; a weak D match, TRBD1 (5 bases). The CDR3 sequence is 15 residues long. Germline V gene data show CDR1 as ENHRY and CDR2 as SYGVKD. Trimming took off 2 bases at V and 2 bases at J, with 12 bases between the two ends. This chain's CDR3 is CAISERPGINYGYTF. The CDR3 DNA sequence: TGTGCCATCAGTGAGCGTCCAGGGATAAACTATGGCTACACCTTC.

This chain joins TRBV29-1 and TRBJ2-1, with TRBD2 matching over 8 bases. The CDR3 is 14 amino acids. With 6 bases clipped from V and 3 bases from J, the junction kept 7 bases outside the gene matches. Germline assignment: CDR1 SQVTM and CDR2 ANQGSEA. CDR3 loop: CSVQPSGYYNEQFF. In DNA, the CDR3 is TGCAGCGTCCAACCTAGCGGGTACTACAATGAGCAGTTCTTC.

The J gene is TRBJ2-3, the V gene TRBV15; D remains unclear. This CDR3 contains 13 residues. Germline values: CDR1 LNHNV, CDR2 YYDKDF (reference sequence). Trimming cost V 1 base and J 1 base, with 3 bases left between them. The CDR3 nucleotides are TGTGCCACCAGCAGAGGAGGCACAGATACGCAGTATTTT. It encodes CATSRGGTDTQYF.

The J gene is TRBJ2-7, the V gene TRBV28; possibly TRBD2 for D (6 bases). V shed 7 bases and J shed 6 bases, with 13 bases lying between them. The germline gives CDR1 MDHEN, CDR2 SYDVKM. The CDR3 consists of 12 residues. As DNA, the CDR3 is TGTGCCAGCAATCAGGAGGGGCGCGAGCAGTACTTC. This sequence encodes CASNQEGREQYF.

The J gene is TRBJ1-3, the V gene TRBV10-3, with D maybe TRBD1 (6 bases). The CDR3 sequence is 14 residues long. V lost 10 bases and J 0 bases, leaving 13 bases between the germline ends. Germline CDR1 reads ENHRY; CDR2 reads SYGVKD. Written as DNA, the CDR3 is TGTGCCACCTGGACAGACCTCTCTGGAAACACCATATATTTT. This translates into CATWTDLSGNTIYF.

The genes are TRBV18 and TRBJ1-4; 9 nucleotides match TRBD1. V was pared by 1 base and J by 7 bases, with 10 bases of the junction left unmatched. The germline V gene encodes CDR1 KGHSH and CDR2 LQKENI. The CDR3 runs 17 residues. The chain's CDR3 is CASSPRGTGFEGEKLFF. The CDR3 nucleotides are TGTGCCAGCTCACCACGTGGGACAGGGTTTGAAGGTGAAAAACTGTTTTTT.